This passage covers 30 T cell receptor beta chains from one sample sequenced in a study of T cells in Graves' hyperthyroidism and ophthalmopathy. The CDR3 regions of TCR beta were amplified from RNA transcripts. The HTBI primer set drove a first-round RT-PCR of the TCR CDR3. TCRdb called the multiplex PCR reads again in MiXCR, with one record for every CDR3 protein. This table has 500,000 or so distinct CDR3 sequences, about 15% appearing once. The sequencing sample was made of blood. The receptors originated from a young woman with Graves' ophthalmopathy.

This clonotype appeared many times. This rearrangement joins TRBV11-3 to TRBJ1-6, with a tentative D call TRBD1 (5 bases). Germline assignment: CDR1 SGHNT and CDR2 YENEEA. The V gene lost 5 bases and the J gene lost 0 bases, with 11 bases spanning the gap. This CDR3 comprises 16 residues. The CDR3 sequence: CASSITGFSYNSPLHF. The DNA for the CDR3 is TGTGCCAGCAGCATTACAGGATTCTCCTATAATTCACCCCTCCACTTT.

This clonotype came up a few times. The J gene is TRBJ2-1, the V gene TRBV2; D unresolved. Per germline, CDR1 SNHLY and CDR2 FYNNEI. CDR3 length: 18 amino acids. Trimming removed 6 bases from V and 1 base from J, with 22 bases in between. The CDR3 loop reads CASSQPVRVSPSYNEQFF. The CDR3 bases are TGTGCCAGCAGCCAACCGGTAAGGGTATCACCGTCCTACAATGAGCAGTTCTTC. Together with reference TRBV2 and TRBJ2-1, the CDR3 gives the full variable domain: EPEVTQTPSHQVTQMGQEVILRCVPISNHLYFYWYRQILGQKVEFLVSFYNNEISEKSEIFDDQFSVERPDGSNFTLKIRSTKLEDSAMYFCASSQPVRVSPSYNEQFFGPGTRLTVL.

This clonotype was counted many times. The V gene is TRBV5-1, the J gene TRBJ1-4; D unresolved. V dropped 6 bases and J dropped 0 bases, with 12 bases sitting between them. The CDR3 runs 15 residues. CDR1 SGHRS and CDR2 YFSETQ come from the germline V gene. CDR3: CASTPTSATNEKLFF. The CDR3 DNA follows: TGCGCCAGCACGCCGACATCTGCAACTAATGAAAAACTGTTTTTT.

This clonotype has at least ten counts. J is TRBJ2-1 and V is TRBV5-1, with 10 bases aligning to TRBD1. From germline, CDR1 is SGHRS and CDR2 YFSETQ. The CDR3 covers 15 residues. The trim removed 0 bases at V and 7 bases at J, leaving 4 bases unmatched. CDR3 loop: CASSLGDRGINEQFF. The CDR3, as DNA: TGCGCCAGCAGCTTGGGGGACAGGGGAATAAATGAGCAGTTCTTC.

This clonotype turned up a few times. The V gene is TRBV5-4, the J gene TRBJ2-1, with TRBD1 matching over 8 bases. This CDR3 has 16 residues. Germline V gene lookup returns CDR1 SGHNT and CDR2 YYREEE (reference sequence). V lost 4 bases to trimming and J lost 0 bases; unmatched junction nucleotides: 6. The CDR3 loop reads CASSRVGTGSYNEQFF. The CDR3 DNA follows: TGTGCCAGCAGCCGAGTCGGGACAGGCTCCTACAATGAGCAGTTCTTC.

This clonotype was picked up a small number of times. V gene TRBV5-5 combines with J gene TRBJ2-5; TRBD2 agrees at 12 bases. Germline V CDR1 and CDR2: SGHKS, YYEKEE (reference sequence). Germline trimming cut 0 bases from V and 5 bases from J; bases unmatched to any gene: 8. CDR3 size: 17 residues. The chain's CDR3 is CASSLVASGGAGETQYF. The CDR3, as DNA: TGTGCCAGCAGCTTGGTCGCTAGCGGGGGGGCAGGGGAGACCCAGTACTTC.

V is TRBV4-1 and J is TRBJ2-5, with unresolved D. CDR1 and CDR2 (germline): MGHRA, YSYEKL. V shed 3 bases and J shed 5 bases, with 13 bases lying between them. CDR3 length: 14 residues. Here the CDR3 reads CASSHRPTWETQYF. CDR3 coding DNA: TGCGCCAGCAGCCATCGTCCGACGTGGGAGACCCAGTACTTC.

This clonotype was seen at least ten times. V and J are TRBV5-8 and TRBJ1-1; 8 bases line up with TRBD1. J gave up 5 bases and V 5 bases, and 5 bases lay outside the gene matches. CDR3 size: 13 residues. Germline V gives CDR1 SGHTS, CDR2 YDEGEE. CDR3 nucleotide sequence: TGTGCCAGCAGAACAGGGGGTGATACTGAAGCTTTCTTT. Its protein is CASRTGGDTEAFF.

This chain joins TRBV20-1 and TRBJ2-7, with TRBD2 matching over 10 bases. Trimming cost V 0 bases and J 2 bases; bases outside gene matches: 1. The length of the CDR3 is 14 residues. Germline V CDR1 and CDR2: DFQATT, SNEGSKA (reference sequence). This CDR3 is CSARDLAGAYEQYF. The CDR3 coding sequence is TGCAGTGCTAGAGATCTAGCGGGGGCCTACGAGCAGTACTTC.

V usage is TRBV5-4 and J usage is TRBJ2-1; D is tentatively TRBD1 or TRBD2 (5 bases each). In germline, CDR1 is SGHNT, CDR2 YYREEE (reference sequence). Trimming stripped 3 bases from V and 0 bases from J, with 10 bases between. The CDR3 is made up of 15 amino acids. The CDR3 nucleotides are TGTGCCAGCAGCTCTCCGAGGGGCTCCTACAATGAGCAGTTCTTC. This sequence encodes CASSSPRGSYNEQFF.

This clonotype was counted only a few times. V is TRBV20-1 and J is TRBJ1-5, with unresolved D. The CDR3 is made up of 14 amino acids. Trimming took off 2 bases at V and 2 bases at J, with 10 bases between the two ends. Germline CDR1 DFQATT, CDR2 SNEGSKA (reference sequence). The CDR3 protein is CSARPVMGNQPQHF. CDR3 sequence (DNA): TGCAGTGCTAGACCTGTAATGGGCAATCAGCCCCAGCATTTT.

This clonotype showed up many times. The CDR3 sequence: CAWMGTVDTEAFF. DNA for the CDR3: TGTGCCTGGATGGGGACAGTCGACACTGAAGCTTTCTTT. The rearrangement uses TRBV30 and TRBJ1-1, with TRBD1 matching over 7 bases. CDR1 GTSNPN and CDR2 SVGIG come from the germline V gene (reference sequence). The ends lost 4 bases at V and 3 bases at J; junction bases unmatched: 5. CDR3 length: 13 residues. Filled out from reference TRBV30 and TRBJ1-1, the complete variable domain reads SQTIHQWPATLVQPVGSPLSLECTVEGTSNPNLYWYRQAAGRGLQLLFYSVGIGQISSEVPQNLSASRPQDRQFILSSKKLLLSDSGFYLCAWMGTVDTEAFFGQGTRLTVV.

This clonotype was detected a few times. Given a much more abundant clone one base away, this may be a read error. V and J are TRBV12-3 or TRBV12-4 and TRBJ2-3, with D unclear. This CDR3 contains 14 residues. V lost 3 bases and J 2 bases, leaving 9 bases between the germline ends. CDR3 in amino acids: CASSFRPNTDTQYF. The CDR3 DNA sequence: TGTGCCAGCAGTTTCCGACCGAACACAGATACGCAGTATTTT.

This clonotype was counted ten times or more. J is TRBJ1-3 and V is TRBV6-1; perhaps TRBD1 as D (5 bases). Germline assignment: CDR1 MNHNS and CDR2 SASEGT. Trimming took 0 bases from V and 2 from J, leaving 11 bases between them. The CDR3 runs 16 residues. The CDR3: CASSEAGRATGNTIYF. In DNA, the CDR3 is TGTGCCAGCAGTGAAGCCGGCAGGGCAACTGGAAACACCATATATTTT.

The chain employs TRBV19 and TRBJ1-5; D uncertain. Between the trimmed V and J ends, which lost 1 base and 0 bases, there was a span of 7 bases. The CDR3 extends over 15 amino acids. Germline values: CDR1 LNHDA, CDR2 SQIVND (reference sequence). The CDR3 DNA sequence: TGTGCCAGTAGTATAGCTCAGGTTAGCAATCAGCCCCAGCATTTT. Translated: CASSIAQVSNQPQHF. The full variable domain, its missing parts supplied by reference TRBV19 and TRBJ1-5, is DGGITQSPKYLFRKEGQNVTLSCEQNLNHDAMYWYRQDPGQGLRLIYYSQIVNDFQKGDIAEGYSVSREKKESFPLTVTSAQKNPTAFYLCASSIAQVSNQPQHFGDGTRLSIL.

In nucleotides, the CDR3 is TGCAGCGTTTGGGGGGCCAAGTACGAGCAGTACTTC. It encodes CSVWGAKYEQYF. This rearrangement joins TRBV29-1 to TRBJ2-7, with D possibly being TRBD1 or TRBD2 (6 bases each). This CDR3 has 12 amino acids. Per the germline V gene, CDR1 is SQVTM and CDR2 is ANQGSEA. Deletions cut 5 bases from V and 4 bases from J, with 12 bases between.

This clonotype was seen repeatedly, ten times or more. The CDR3 loop reads CASSSRLAGGLYNEQFF. CDR3 DNA sequence: TGTGCCAGCAGCTCCCGACTAGCGGGAGGCCTCTACAATGAGCAGTTCTTC. This chain connects TRBV7-2 to TRBJ2-1, with TRBD2 matching over 13 bases. CDR3 length: 17 amino acids. V shed 4 bases, J shed 3 bases, and the junction held 6 bases outside the gene matches. In germline, CDR1 is SGHTA, CDR2 FQGNSA.

This clonotype has ten or more counts. The chain uses TRBV7-2 and TRBJ2-1, with D unresolved. The CDR3 is 12 amino acids. Per the germline V gene, CDR1 is SGHTA and CDR2 is FQGNSA. Trimming removed 3 bases at V and 10 bases at J, with 10 bases between. CDR3 sequence reads: CASSFKRQEQFF. As DNA, the CDR3 is TGTGCCAGCAGCTTTAAGCGTCAAGAGCAGTTCTTC.

CDR3 bases: TGTGCCAGCAGTTACGCGGTAAATCAGCCCCAGCATTTT. Translation gives CASSYAVNQPQHF. The chain recombines TRBV27 with TRBJ1-5; D remains ambiguous. The V and J ends lost 4 bases and 4 bases respectively, with 8 bases between them. CDR1 is MNHEY, CDR2 SMNVEV, per germline (reference sequence). The CDR3 is 13 residues long.

V usage is TRBV16 and J usage is TRBJ2-7; D uncertain. The CDR3 length is 15 residues. Germline lookup yields CDR1 KGHSY and CDR2 FQNENV. The germline V and J ends were trimmed by 2 bases and 0 bases, with 11 bases remaining between them. CDR3 in DNA: TGTGCCAGCAGCCAAGAGATGCAAGGCTCCTACGAGCAGTACTTC. Translation gives CASSQEMQGSYEQYF.

The rearrangement uses TRBV28 and TRBJ2-7; the match to TRBD1 covers 7 bases. J lost 4 bases, V lost 5 bases, and 8 bases had no gene match. The CDR3 spans 14 residues. Germline V gene lookup returns CDR1 MDHEN and CDR2 SYDVKM. CDR3 protein: CASSTDRVGYEQYF. The CDR3 DNA follows: TGTGCCAGCAGTACCGACAGGGTAGGGTACGAGCAGTACTTC.

This chain connects TRBV9 to TRBJ2-5; TRBD1 aligns across 7 bases. Germline V gene sequence: CDR1 SGDLS, CDR2 YYNGEE. The CDR3 consists of 15 residues. The V gene end was trimmed by 1 base and the J gene end by 5 bases; junction bases not matched to a gene: 8. The CDR3 is CASSVWDSLRETQYF. In nucleotides, the CDR3 is TGTGCCAGCAGCGTATGGGACAGCCTGAGGGAGACCCAGTACTTC.

The chain uses TRBV18 and TRBJ2-1; 7 positions match TRBD1. The trim removed 3 bases at V and 15 bases at J, leaving 14 bases unmatched. CDR1 and CDR2 from the germline V gene are KGHSH and LQKENI. The CDR3 runs 14 residues. CDR3 in amino acids: CASSPGSQGFLWFF. CDR3 DNA: TGTGCCAGCTCACCGGGTTCACAGGGGTTTCTGTGGTTCTTC. The full variable domain, in which reference TRBV18 and TRBJ2-1 provide the parts outside the CDR3, is NAGVMQNPRHLVRRRGQEARLRCSPMKGHSHVYWYRQLPEEGLKFMVYLQKENIIDESGMPKERFSAEFPKEGPSILRIQQVVRGDSAAYFCASSPGSQGFLWFFGPGTRLTVL.

This clonotype was counted many times. The chain combines TRBV11-2 with TRBJ1-4, with a possible D match to TRBD1 (6 bases). Germline loops: CDR1 SGHAT, CDR2 FQNNGV. V gave up 2 bases and J gave up 0 bases, with 16 bases separating them. This CDR3 is 18 amino acids long. CDR3 sequence: CASSLLPPRGATNEKLFF. The CDR3, as DNA: TGTGCCAGCAGCTTATTGCCCCCCAGGGGTGCAACTAATGAAAAACTGTTTTTT.

Of note for this clonotype: A read error may be the cause here, since a much bigger clone is one base away. This rearrangement joins TRBV6-9 to TRBJ1-1; the D is unclear. The V gene's germline CDR1 is MNHGY and CDR2 SVAAGI. CDR3 length equals 14 residues. Trimming removed 3 bases from V and 6 bases from J, with 14 bases in between. The CDR3 protein is CASSYIVRWAEAFF. CDR3 bases: TGTGCCAGCAGTTACATCGTCAGGTGGGCTGAAGCTTTCTTT.

J is TRBJ1-5 and V is TRBV6-2 or TRBV6-3, with 8 positions matching TRBD1. The CDR3 is 18 residues long. From germline, CDR1 is MNHEY and CDR2 SVGEGT. J gave up 5 bases and V 5 bases, and 17 bases lay outside the gene matches. The CDR3: CASSQGQGALPGDQPQHF. CDR3 DNA sequence: TGTGCCAGCAGTCAAGGACAGGGAGCGCTACCGGGTGATCAGCCCCAGCATTTT.

This clonotype was picked up a small number of times. The chain links TRBV6-1 to TRBJ1-5; possibly TRBD1 for D (5 bases). Per the germline V gene, CDR1 is MNHNS and CDR2 is SASEGT. This CDR3 spans 16 amino acids. Trimming removed 5 bases from V and 0 bases from J, with 14 bases in between. The CDR3 is CASSSDLTGSNQPQHF. CDR3 bases: TGTGCCAGCAGTTCCGACTTAACAGGTAGCAATCAGCCCCAGCATTTT.

The rearrangement joins TRBV6-6 to TRBJ2-3; D unclear. This CDR3 is 14 amino acids long. The V gene's germline CDR1 is MNHNY and CDR2 SVGAGI (reference sequence). Trimming left V 0 bases short and J 4 bases short, with 8 bases between. As DNA, the CDR3 is TGTGCCAGCAGTTACTCGGGCCCCCCAGATACGCAGTATTTT. Protein: CASSYSGPPDTQYF.

The chain links TRBV7-2 to TRBJ2-7; 7 bases are a match to TRBD1. V shed 5 bases, J shed 1 base, and the junction held 5 bases outside the gene matches. Germline V gives CDR1 SGHTA, CDR2 FQGNSA. The CDR3 sequence is 14 residues long. CDR3 in DNA: TGTGCCAGCAGCGCAAGACAGGGTTCCTACGAGCAGTACTTC. This sequence encodes CASSARQGSYEQYF.

This clonotype showed up many times. The CDR3 DNA is TGTGCCAGCAGTTTAGTGGGAGCAACTAATGAAAAACTGTTTTTT. It translates to CASSLVGATNEKLFF. The V call is TRBV28, the J call TRBJ1-4; D gene unclear. CDR3 length: 15 residues. Germline V gene data show CDR1 as MDHEN and CDR2 as SYDVKM. Trimming shortened V by 2 bases and J by 0 bases, and 7 bases separated the two germline ends. Supplemented by reference TRBV28 and TRBJ1-4, the full variable domain reads DVKVTQSSRYLVKRTGEKVFLECVQDMDHENMFWYRQDPGLGLRLIYFSYDVKMKEKGDIPEGYSVSREKKERFSLILESASTNQTSMYLCASSLVGATNEKLFFGSGTQLSVL.